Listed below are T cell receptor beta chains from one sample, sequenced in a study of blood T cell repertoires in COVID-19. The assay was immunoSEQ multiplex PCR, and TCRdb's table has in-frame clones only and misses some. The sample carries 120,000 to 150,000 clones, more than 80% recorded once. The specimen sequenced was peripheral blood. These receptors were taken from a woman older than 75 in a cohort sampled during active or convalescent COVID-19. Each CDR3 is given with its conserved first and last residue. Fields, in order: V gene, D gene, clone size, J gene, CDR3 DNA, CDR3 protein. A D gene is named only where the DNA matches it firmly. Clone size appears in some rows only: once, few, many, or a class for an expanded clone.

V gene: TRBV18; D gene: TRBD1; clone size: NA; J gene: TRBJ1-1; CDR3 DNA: TGTGCCAGCTCACCACTTGACAGGGACACTGAAGCTTTCTTT; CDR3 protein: CASSPLDRDTEAFF
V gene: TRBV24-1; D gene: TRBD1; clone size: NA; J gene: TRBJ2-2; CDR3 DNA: TGTGCCACCAGTGACCCCGGACAGGTCACCGGGGAGCTGTTTTTT; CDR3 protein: CATSDPGQVTGELFF
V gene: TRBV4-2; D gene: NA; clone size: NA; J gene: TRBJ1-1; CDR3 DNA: TGTGCCAGCAGCCAAGATACAACAGGGCTGTACTTT; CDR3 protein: CASSQDTTGLYF
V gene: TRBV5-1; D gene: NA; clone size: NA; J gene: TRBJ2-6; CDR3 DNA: TGCGCCAGCAGCCCGGGTATTTCTGGGGCCAACGTCCTGACTTTC; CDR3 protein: CASSPGISGANVLTF
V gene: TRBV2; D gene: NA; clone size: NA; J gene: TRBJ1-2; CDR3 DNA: TGTGCCAGCAGGGGGGACACCTATGGCTACACCTTC; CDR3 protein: CASRGDTYGYTF
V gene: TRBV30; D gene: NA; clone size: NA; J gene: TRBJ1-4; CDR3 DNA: TGTGCCTGGAGTCCCCCGGGACTAAATGAAAAACTGTTTTTT; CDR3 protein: CAWSPPGLNEKLFF
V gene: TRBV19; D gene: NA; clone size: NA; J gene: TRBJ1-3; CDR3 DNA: TGTGCCAGTAGTACCGCGGAGAGCTCTGGAAACACCATATATTTT; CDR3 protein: CASSTAESSGNTIYF
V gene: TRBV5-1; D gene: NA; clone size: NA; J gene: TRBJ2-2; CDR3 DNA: TGCGCCAGCCTACCAGGGGATTACACCGGGGAGCTGTTTTTT; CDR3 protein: CASLPGDYTGELFF
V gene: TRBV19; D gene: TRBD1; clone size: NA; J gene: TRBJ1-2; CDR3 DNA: TGTGCCAGTAGTCTCGACAGGGACTCTGGCTACACCTTC; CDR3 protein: CASSLDRDSGYTF
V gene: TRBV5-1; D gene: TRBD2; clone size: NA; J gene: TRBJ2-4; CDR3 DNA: TGCGCCAGCAGCTTGGAGGGTCGGGGACTATTAGCCAAAAACATTCAGTACTTC; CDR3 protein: CASSLEGRGLLAKNIQYF
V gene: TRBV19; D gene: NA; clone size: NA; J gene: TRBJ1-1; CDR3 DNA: TGTGCCAGTAGTATAGGGGAGGGCACTGAAGCTTTCTTT; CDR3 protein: CASSIGEGTEAFF
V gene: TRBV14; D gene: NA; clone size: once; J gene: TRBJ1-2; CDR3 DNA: TGTGCCAGCAGCCAAGGGTCCAGGGTCCATGGCTACACCTTC; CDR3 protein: CASSQGSRVHGYTF
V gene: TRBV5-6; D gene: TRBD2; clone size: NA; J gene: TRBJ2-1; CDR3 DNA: TGTGCCAGCAGCTTGGGGCCTAGCGGGGGTAGCAATGAGCAGTTCTTC; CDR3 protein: CASSLGPSGGSNEQFF
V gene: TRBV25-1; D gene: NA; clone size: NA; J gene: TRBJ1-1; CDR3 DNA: TGTGCCAGCCCCACAGGGAACACTGAAGCTTTCTTT; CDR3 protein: CASPTGNTEAFF
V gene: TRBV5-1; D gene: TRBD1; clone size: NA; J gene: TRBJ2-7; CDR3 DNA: TGCGCCAGCAGCTTAGTGGACAGGGTCTACGAGCAGTACTTC; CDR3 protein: CASSLVDRVYEQYF
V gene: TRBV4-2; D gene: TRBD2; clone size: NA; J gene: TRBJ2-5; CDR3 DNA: TGTGCCAGCAGCCATGGGATTAGCGGGGGGACGTACCAAGAGACCCAGTACTTC; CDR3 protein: CASSHGISGGTYQETQYF
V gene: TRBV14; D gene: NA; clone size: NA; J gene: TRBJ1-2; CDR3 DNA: TGTGCCAGCAGCCAAGATCTTAGGGGGGGAGGCTACACCTTC; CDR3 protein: CASSQDLRGGGYTF
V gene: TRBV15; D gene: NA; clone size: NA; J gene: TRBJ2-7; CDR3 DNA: TGTGCCACCAGCAGAGTCGGAGATTCTTTGGAGCAGTACTTC; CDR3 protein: CATSRVGDSLEQYF
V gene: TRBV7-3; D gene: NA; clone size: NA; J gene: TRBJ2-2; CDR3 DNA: TGTGCCAGTCGAACGGACTCGTCCACCGGGGAGCTGTTTTTT; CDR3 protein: CASRTDSSTGELFF
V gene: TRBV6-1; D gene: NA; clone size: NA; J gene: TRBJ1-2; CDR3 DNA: TGTGCCAGCAGTGAACGGAACTATGGCTACACCTTC; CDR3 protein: CASSERNYGYTF
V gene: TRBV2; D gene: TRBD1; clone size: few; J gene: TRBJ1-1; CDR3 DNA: TGTGCCAGCAGCGGGGAACCGGGACAGGCTCCGACTGAAGCTTTCTTT; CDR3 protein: CASSGEPGQAPTEAFF
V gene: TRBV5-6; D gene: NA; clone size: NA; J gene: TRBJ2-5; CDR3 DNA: TGTGCCAGCGTACCCTCCCGCGGGGCCACAGAGACCCAGTACTTC; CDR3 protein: CASVPSRGATETQYF
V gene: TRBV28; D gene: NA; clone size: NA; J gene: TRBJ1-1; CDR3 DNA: TGTGCCAGCATCTCCATTGGCGACAGGAGGAACACTGAAGCTTTCTTT; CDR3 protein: CASISIGDRRNTEAFF
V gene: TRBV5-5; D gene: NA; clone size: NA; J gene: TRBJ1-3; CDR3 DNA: TGTGCCAGCAGCTTAGTTCCTTGGCAGGGAACTGGAAACACCATATATTTT; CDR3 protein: CASSLVPWQGTGNTIYF
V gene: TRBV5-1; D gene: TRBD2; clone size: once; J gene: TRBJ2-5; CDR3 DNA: TGCGCCAGCAGCTTGGTCCCTAGCGGGGGCCTTCAAGAGACCCAGTACTTC; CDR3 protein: CASSLVPSGGLQETQYF
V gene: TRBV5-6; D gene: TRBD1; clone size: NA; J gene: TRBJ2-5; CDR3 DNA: TGTGCCAGCAGCTTGGCCAAGGGGACAGGGGCGTTCGAGACCCAGTACTTC; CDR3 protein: CASSLAKGTGAFETQYF
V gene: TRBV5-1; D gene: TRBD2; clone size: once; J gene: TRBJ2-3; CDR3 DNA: TGCGCCAGCTACGAGCGGGGAACAGATACGCAGTATTTT; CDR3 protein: CASYERGTDTQYF
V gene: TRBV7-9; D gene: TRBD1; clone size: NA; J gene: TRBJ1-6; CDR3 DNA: TGTGCCAGCAGCTCGGTGACAGGGGGCAGTACACCCCTCCACTTT; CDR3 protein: CASSSVTGGSTPLHF
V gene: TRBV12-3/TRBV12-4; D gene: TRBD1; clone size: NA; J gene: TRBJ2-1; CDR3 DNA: TGTGCCAGCAGCCCCGGACAGGGCGATGAGCAGTTCTTC; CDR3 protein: CASSPGQGDEQFF
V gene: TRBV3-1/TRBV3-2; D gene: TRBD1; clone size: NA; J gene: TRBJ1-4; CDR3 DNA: TGTGCCAGCAGCCCGAATCAGGGGGCTGGTGAAAAACTGTTTTTT; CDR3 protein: CASSPNQGAGEKLFF
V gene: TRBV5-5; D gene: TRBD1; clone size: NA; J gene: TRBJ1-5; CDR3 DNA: TGTGCCAGCAGCCGTCAGGGGGCTAGCAATCAGCCCCAGCATTTT; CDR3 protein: CASSRQGASNQPQHF
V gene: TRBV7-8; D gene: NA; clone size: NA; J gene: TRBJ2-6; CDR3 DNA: TGTGCCAGCAGCCCACGGGGAGCTGGGGCCAACGTCCTGACTTTC; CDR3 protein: CASSPRGAGANVLTF
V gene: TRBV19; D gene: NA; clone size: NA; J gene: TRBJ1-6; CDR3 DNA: TGTGCCAGTAGTATTGGGGGGTTTAATTCACCCCTCCACTTT; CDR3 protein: CASSIGGFNSPLHF
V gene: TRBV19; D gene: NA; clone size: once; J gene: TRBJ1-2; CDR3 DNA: TGTGCCAGTAGTATTGGGAGACCCCTCGGGGGCTACACCTTC; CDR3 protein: CASSIGRPLGGYTF
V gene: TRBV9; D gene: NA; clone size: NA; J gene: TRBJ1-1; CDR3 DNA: TGTGCCAGCAGCCCAGACGGGGTAAGAGCTTTCTTT; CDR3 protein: CASSPDGVRAFF
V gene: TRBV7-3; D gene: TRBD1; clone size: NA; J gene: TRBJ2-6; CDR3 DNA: TGTGCCAGCAGCTTTGAGGGGGCGAGTGGGGCCAACGTCCTGACTTTC; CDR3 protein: CASSFEGASGANVLTF
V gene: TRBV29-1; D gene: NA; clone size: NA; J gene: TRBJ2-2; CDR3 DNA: TGCAGCGTTTTGCTACAGGGATCGAACACCGGGGAGCTGTTTTTT; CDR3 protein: CSVLLQGSNTGELFF
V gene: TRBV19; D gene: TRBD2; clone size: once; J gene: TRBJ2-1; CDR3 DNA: TGTGCCAGTAACCTGCTAGCGGGGGGGGTAAATGAGCAGTTCTTC; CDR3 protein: CASNLLAGGVNEQFF
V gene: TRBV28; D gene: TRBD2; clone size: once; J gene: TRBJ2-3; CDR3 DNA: TGTGCCAGCAGTCCAATAGCGGGGGGTAGCACAGATACGCAGTATTTT; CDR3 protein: CASSPIAGGSTDTQYF
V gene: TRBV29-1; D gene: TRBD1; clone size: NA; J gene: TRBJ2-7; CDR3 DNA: TGCAGCGTAGTCTCGACAGGGTACGAGCAGTACTTC; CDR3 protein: CSVVSTGYEQYF
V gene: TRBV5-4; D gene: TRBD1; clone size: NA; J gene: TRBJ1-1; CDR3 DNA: TGTGCCAGCAGCCTTGGGACAGGACGGAACACTGAAGCTTTCTTT; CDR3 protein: CASSLGTGRNTEAFF
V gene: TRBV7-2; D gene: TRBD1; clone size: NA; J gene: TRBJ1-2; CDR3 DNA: TGTGCCAGCAGACCCGGGACAGGGGATGGCTACACCTTC; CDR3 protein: CASRPGTGDGYTF
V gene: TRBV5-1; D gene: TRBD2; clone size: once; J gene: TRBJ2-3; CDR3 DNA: TGCGCCAGCAGCTCAACCGGGACTACTCTCACAGATACGCAGTATTTT; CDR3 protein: CASSSTGTTLTDTQYF
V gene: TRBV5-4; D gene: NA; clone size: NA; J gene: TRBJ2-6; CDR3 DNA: TGTGCCAGCAGCTTCGGGATTCCTGGGGCCAACGTCCTGACTTTC; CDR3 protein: CASSFGIPGANVLTF
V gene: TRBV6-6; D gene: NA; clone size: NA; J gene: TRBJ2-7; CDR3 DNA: TGTGCCAGCAGTGAGGGCTACGAGCAGTACTTC; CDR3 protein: CASSEGYEQYF
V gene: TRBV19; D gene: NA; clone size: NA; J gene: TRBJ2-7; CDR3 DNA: TGTGCCAGTACCCTGAGGCACTATCCGGGATACGAGCAGTACTTC; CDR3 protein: CASTLRHYPGYEQYF
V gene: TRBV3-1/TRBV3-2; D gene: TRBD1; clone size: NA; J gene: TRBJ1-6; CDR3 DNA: TGTGCCAGCAGCGGGCGACAGGGCGTAGTTTCACCCCTCCACTTT; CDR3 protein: CASSGRQGVVSPLHF
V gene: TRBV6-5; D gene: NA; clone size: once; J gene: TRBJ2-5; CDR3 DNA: TGTGCCAGCAGGCGGGCAGGGGAAGAGACCCAGTACTTC; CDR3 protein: CASRRAGEETQYF